This entry is about one TCR beta chain. What this receptor recognizes is not known. No much larger clone is present one base from it, and per-base qualities are unavailable. The immunoSEQ Assay, a bias-controlled multiplex PCR, was used to amplify TCRbeta CDR3 regions from genomic DNA. In the original analysis: The number of nucleated cells in each sample was estimated by amplification of reference gene primers within the assay. To quantify the absolute abundance of each unique TCRbeta CDR3 rearrangement, sequence reads were collapsed and filtered. For each sample, productive Simpson clonality was calculated as the square root of Simpson's diversity index across productive rearrangements. TCRdb limited this immuneACCESS table to in-frame rearrangements with V and J called. A share of clones is missing; checked studies link under half to unresolved V genes, and the rest is unexplained. V and J calls and clone size follow that table, whereas D and trimming were derived from the DNA. The sample contains about 250,000 clones, 80% to 90% of them found a single time. The ten largest clones take up approximately 2.5% of the sample.

These data are taken from a study of blood T cell repertoires in COVID-19 (dated by TCRdb to 2020 to 2022). Concerning the study at large: Collaborator samples came from the United States, Italy and Spain and covered acute and convalescent phases of COVID-19. The samples were drawn from the first 160 participants of the ongoing ImmuneRACE study and from under 1,500 subjects provided by 6 global collaborators. Where HLA class I and class II types were available, the types were taken from metadata supplied by the sample provider, not from assay-based typing. The material from the prospective study consisted of cDNA or gDNA derived from T cells, B-cell-depleted T cells, or PBMCs. Subjects who had been exposed to COVID-19, were actively infected with it, or had recovered from it provided the deeply sampled blood TCRbeta repertoires that made up the dataset. The sample metadata nearly always contained a de-identified subject ID, COVID-19 status, age in years and sex. The repertoires were released in a freely available public database intended as a resource for research on the immune response to SARS-CoV-2. The study at large found these results: The quantity of clinical and demographic metadata differed by source and by participant and was supplied without curation.

V has 0 bases trimmed and J has 1 base trimmed; junction bases matching no gene number 4. Taken from cysteine to phenylalanine, the CDR3 has 18 residues. Only the CDR3 DNA stays, 54 bases, in frame from base 1. CDR1 and CDR2 (SEHNR, FQNEAQ) derive from the germline V gene (reference sequence). Enrolling through a virtual design, the prospective study's participants ranged in age from roughly 18 to 89 years and lived across roughly 23 United States geographic areas. To assign participants to cohorts, the prospective study relied on clinical history that participants themselves reported in a screening survey and a study questionnaire. Recovered participants in ImmuneRACE Cohort 3 were defined as having two consecutive negative NP/OP PCR tests, clearance from a healthcare professional, or resolution of symptoms. In the prospective study, whole blood, serum and a nasopharyngeal or oropharyngeal swab were collected from each participant by mobile phlebotomists. Additional blood draws and questionnaires over an approximately 2-month period could optionally be provided by prospective study participants. Prospective study blood samples were shipped either frozen or at room temperature before DNA extraction.

The TCR originated in a woman aged 18-35 years who had recovered from COVID-19. The chain was built from TRBV7-9 and TRBJ1-6; the junction holds 9 bases that match TRBD1. Material: PBMCs or T cells enriched from blood (not recorded which). The DNA sequence reads TGTGCCAGCAGCTTAGCTGGGACAGGGTTGTCCTATAATTCACCCCTCCACTTT. This encodes CASSLAGTGLSYNSPLHF. Supplemented by the reference TRBV7-9 and TRBJ1-6 proteins around the CDR3, the complete variable domain is DTGVSQNPRHKITKRGQNVTFRCDPISEHNRLYWYRQTLGQGPEFLTYFQNEAQLEKSRLLSDRFSAERPKGSFSTLEIQRTEQGDSAMYLCASSLAGTGLSYNSPLHFGNGTRLTVT.